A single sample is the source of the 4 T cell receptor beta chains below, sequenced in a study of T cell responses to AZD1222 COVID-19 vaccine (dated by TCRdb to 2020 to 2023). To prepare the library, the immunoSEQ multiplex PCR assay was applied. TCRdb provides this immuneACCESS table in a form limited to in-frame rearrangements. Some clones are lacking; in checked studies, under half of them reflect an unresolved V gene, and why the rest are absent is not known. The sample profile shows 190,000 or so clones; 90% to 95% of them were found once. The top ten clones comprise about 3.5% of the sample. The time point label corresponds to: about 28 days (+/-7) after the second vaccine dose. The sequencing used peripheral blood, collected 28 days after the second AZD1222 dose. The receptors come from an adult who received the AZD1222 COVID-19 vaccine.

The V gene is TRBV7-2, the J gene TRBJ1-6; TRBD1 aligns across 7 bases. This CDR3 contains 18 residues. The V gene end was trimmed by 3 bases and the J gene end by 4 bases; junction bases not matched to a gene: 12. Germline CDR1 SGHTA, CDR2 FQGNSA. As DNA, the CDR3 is TGTGCCAGCAGCTTCAGGGGGGAAATGGGGCCTTATAATTCACCCCTCCACTTT. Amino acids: CASSFRGEMGPYNSPLHF. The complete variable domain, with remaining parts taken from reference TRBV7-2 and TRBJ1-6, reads GAGVSQSPSNKVTEKGKDVELRCDPISGHTALYWYRQSLGQGLEFLIYFQGNSAPDKSGLPSDRFSAERTGGSVSTLTIQRTQQEDSAVYLCASSFRGEMGPYNSPLHFGNGTRLTVT.

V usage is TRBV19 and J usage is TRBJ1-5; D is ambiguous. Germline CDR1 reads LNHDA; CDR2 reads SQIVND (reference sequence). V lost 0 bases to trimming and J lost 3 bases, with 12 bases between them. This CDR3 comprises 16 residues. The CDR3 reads CASSIDSAGFNQPQHF. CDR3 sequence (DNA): TGTGCCAGTAGTATAGATTCAGCGGGATTCAATCAGCCCCAGCATTTT.

The CDR3 loop is CASSTWGLDTQYF. The DNA for the CDR3 is TGTGCCAGCAGTACGTGGGGGTTAGATACGCAGTATTTT. V usage is TRBV2 and J usage is TRBJ2-3, with D perhaps being TRBD1 or TRBD2 (5 bases each). Germline CDR1 SNHLY, CDR2 FYNNEI. The CDR3 consists of 13 residues. Trimming left V 5 bases short and J 5 bases short, with 11 bases between.

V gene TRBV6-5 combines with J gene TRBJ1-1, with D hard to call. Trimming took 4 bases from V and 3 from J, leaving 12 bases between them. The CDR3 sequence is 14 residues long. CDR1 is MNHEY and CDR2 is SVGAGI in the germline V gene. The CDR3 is CASSSIHRDTEAFF. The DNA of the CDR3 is TGTGCCAGCAGTTCCATACACCGAGACACTGAAGCTTTCTTT.